The clone carrying this TCR beta chain was found many times. The junction had 4 bases not matched to a gene; V was cut back by 2 bases and J by 9 bases. Per the germline V gene, CDR1 is LNHDA and CDR2 is SQIVND (reference sequence). CDR3 length equals 13 residues. CDR3 and TCR beta VDJ profiling relied on a genomic DNA template. TCRdb analysed the reads with MiXCR anew, one entry per CDR3 protein. The table lists 200,000 to 250,000 distinct CDR3 sequences, about 59% of them singletons, with about 29% in the top ten. This record comes from a study of CD8+CD57+ T cells in acquired aplastic anemia. The V gene is TRBV19, the J gene TRBJ2-1, with TRBD2 identical over 7 bases. Input material: sorted CD4+, CD8+, or CD8+CD57+ T cells (not recorded which) from PBMCs. The TCR comes from a human donor in good health. CDR3 coding DNA: TGTGCCAGTAGTATAAGGGCTAGCGGTGAGCAGTTCTTC. Translated, it gives CASSIRASGEQFF. Filled out from reference TRBV19 and TRBJ2-1, the complete variable domain reads DGGITQSPKYLFRKEGQNVTLSCEQNLNHDAMYWYRQDPGQGLRLIYYSQIVNDFQKGDIAEGYSVSREKKESFPLTVTSAQKNPTAFYLCASSIRASGEQFFGPGTRLTVL.